This T cell receptor (beta chain) was identified in a study of T cell responses to AZD1222 COVID-19 vaccine. Sequenced by immunoSEQ multiplex PCR; TCRdb stores in-frame clones only, minus some. The sample contains 45,000 to 70,000 clones, approximately 84% of which appear only once. Study results and limitations: Variant regions that are unmutated are reportedly the target of nearly half of spike-specific TCRs. Females outnumbered males among donors, who were mostly white British; clonal diversity was possibly underestimated.

Germline V CDR1 and CDR2: LGHNA, YNFKEQ. This CDR3 has 18 residues. V lost 3 bases, J lost 9 bases, and 18 bases stayed unmatched. In the case of this clone: The target antigen is unknown.

This receptor was taken from an adult in good health. This chain uses TRBV4-2 with TRBJ2-1; 9 nucleotides line up with TRBD2. This material consisted of peripheral blood, taken on day 0 of AZD1222 vaccination. CDR3 loop: CASSQGSQAGGPSGEQFF. The CDR3 DNA reads as TGTGCCAGCAGCCAGGGATCCCAGGCGGGAGGGCCCTCGGGTGAGCAGTTCTTC.